These 12 T cell receptor beta chains were all obtained from the same sample, sequenced in a study of cytomegalovirus exposure and HLA in healthy donors. 60 Vbeta and 13 Jbeta primers were used in PCR. The data were produced by immunoSEQ multiplex PCR, yet TCRdb's version contains in-frame clones alone and is incomplete. The repertoire holds around 190,000 clones, 87% seen once, with around 1% in the top ten. Sequencing was performed on PBMCs. Source of these receptors: a boy younger than 10 in good health and CMV-seronegative.

The rearrangement joins TRBV4-1 to TRBJ2-3; 11 nucleotides align to TRBD2. Germline assignment: CDR1 MGHRA and CDR2 YSYEKL. V was pared by 4 bases and J by 0 bases, with 15 bases of the junction left unmatched. The CDR3 extends over 20 amino acids. The CDR3 coding sequence is TGCGCCAGCAGCCCGGTAGCGGGAGGGCCTTTCGAGGGTAGCACAGATACGCAGTATTTT. It encodes CASSPVAGGPFEGSTDTQYF.

V is TRBV6-1 and J is TRBJ1-4; a weak D match, TRBD1 (5 bases). Between the trimmed V and J ends, which lost 1 base and 6 bases, there was a span of 9 bases. Germline values: CDR1 MNHNS, CDR2 SASEGT. The CDR3 runs 14 residues. This CDR3 is CASSEERGYEKLFF. As DNA, the CDR3 is TGTGCCAGCAGTGAAGAAAGGGGCTATGAAAAACTGTTTTTT.

The chain links TRBV5-6 to TRBJ2-1; D unclear. Germline loops: CDR1 SGHDT, CDR2 YYEEEE. Trimming stripped 0 bases from V and 15 bases from J, with 13 bases between. This CDR3 region has 12 residues. CDR3 nucleotides: TGTGCCAGCAGCTTGGTTGGTGAAATCGGGTTCTTC. Translating it yields CASSLVGEIGFF. The variable domain in full, with the rest retrieved from reference TRBV5-6 and TRBJ2-1, is DAGVTQSPTHLIKTRGQQVTLRCSPKSGHDTVSWYQQALGQGPQFIFQYYEEEERQRGNFPDRFSGHQFPNYSSELNVNALLLGDSALYLCASSLVGEIGFFGPGTRLTVL.

The chain employs TRBV19 and TRBJ1-6, with D possibly being TRBD1 (5 bases). The CDR3 is 16 amino acids. Germline-derived CDR1 and CDR2 are LNHDA and SQIVND (reference sequence). V was trimmed by 6 bases and J by 3 bases, leaving 15 bases between them. The CDR3, as DNA: TGTGCCAGTAGCAGCTCGAGTAGGGGCTATAATTCACCCCTCCACTTT. Translating it yields CASSSSSRGYNSPLHF. Variable domain in full (rest from reference TRBV19 and TRBJ1-6): DGGITQSPKYLFRKEGQNVTLSCEQNLNHDAMYWYRQDPGQGLRLIYYSQIVNDFQKGDIAEGYSVSREKKESFPLTVTSAQKNPTAFYLCASSSSSRGYNSPLHFGNGTRLTVT.

This chain uses TRBV6-1 with TRBJ2-1; perhaps TRBD1 as D (7 bases). V shed 7 bases and J shed 6 bases, with 19 bases lying between them. Germline V gives CDR1 MNHNS, CDR2 SASEGT. This CDR3 comprises 15 residues. The CDR3 sequence is CASILSQGGGNEQFF. CDR3 nucleotide sequence: TGTGCCAGCATCCTAAGTCAGGGGGGAGGCAATGAGCAGTTCTTC.

The chain uses TRBV6-1 and TRBJ2-1, with 9 positions matching TRBD2. Per germline, CDR1 MNHNS and CDR2 SASEGT. The length of the CDR3 is 15 residues. V lost 2 bases to trimming and J lost 9 bases; unmatched junction nucleotides: 8. Here the CDR3 DNA reads TGTGCCAGCAGTGAACCGGGACTAGCCGTCCTTGAGCAGTTCTTC. This sequence encodes CASSEPGLAVLEQFF.

V gene TRBV10-3 combines with J gene TRBJ2-5; 14 bases line up with TRBD2. The DNA end is more similar to TRBJ2-7, so the J call may be wrong. CDR3 length: 18 residues. The germline V gene has CDR1 ENHRY and CDR2 SYGVKD. The CDR3 loop is CAISESGGGTSGSDEQYF. In DNA, the CDR3 is TGTGCCATCAGTGAGTCGGGTGGCGGGACTAGCGGGAGTGACGAGCAGTACTTC.

This chain links TRBV27 with TRBJ2-1; 13 bases align to TRBD2. V lost 4 bases, J lost 6 bases, and 3 bases stayed unmatched. The CDR3 is 15 residues long. In germline, CDR1 is MNHEY, CDR2 SMNVEV (reference sequence). CDR3 nucleotides: TGTGCCAGCAGTTCGGGGACTAGCGGGATCAATGAGCAGTTCTTC. Protein sequence: CASSSGTSGINEQFF.

The chain recombines TRBV4-2 with TRBJ2-1; possible D gene TRBD2, 5 bases. Per the germline V gene, CDR1 is LGHNA and CDR2 is YNFKEQ. The CDR3 extends over 14 amino acids. Between the trimmed V and J ends, which lost 4 bases and 7 bases, there was a span of 14 bases. The CDR3 here is CASSPGGVVNEQFF. The DNA of the CDR3 is TGTGCCAGCAGCCCCGGAGGAGTCGTAAATGAGCAGTTCTTC.

This clone was recorded a few times. V and J are TRBV19 and TRBJ2-7, with D possibly TRBD2 on 6 matching bases. Trimming shortened V by 4 bases and J by 1 base, and 8 bases separated the two germline ends. The germline CDR1 and CDR2 sequences are LNHDA and SQIVND (reference sequence). CDR3 length equals 13 residues. The CDR3 DNA sequence: TGTGCCAGTAGTACGGGGGTATCCTACGAGCAGTACTTC. Translated: CASSTGVSYEQYF.

The CDR3, as DNA: TGCGCCAGCAGCCACAGTGAAGCGGCTGGTCCCAGGGGGCATCGTAACACCATATATTTT. Amino acid sequence: CASSHSEAAGPRGHRNTIYF. This chain joins TRBV4-1 and TRBJ1-3; 8 bases match TRBD1. V was pared by 3 bases and J by 7 bases, with 23 bases of the junction left unmatched. Germline lookup yields CDR1 MGHRA and CDR2 YSYEKL. CDR3 length: 20 residues.

The chain couples TRBV12-5 to TRBJ2-3; perhaps TRBD2 as D (6 bases). This CDR3 contains 13 residues. The V end was cut by 9 bases, the J end by 3 bases, with 13 bases between. Germline lookup yields CDR1 LGHNT and CDR2 FRNRAP. The CDR3 coding sequence is TGTGCTAGCGGGACTTCGGGGACAGATACGCAGTATTTT. It codes for CASGTSGTDTQYF.